Listed below are T cell receptor beta chains from one sample, sequenced in a study of response to subunit inactivated influenza vaccine. Each CDR3 protein gets one entry after TCRdb re-called the RT-PCR reads with MiXCR. The table records under 500,000 distinct CDR3 sequences, around 9.9% of them present only once. This sample comprised PBMCs from blood, obtained 45 days after vaccination. These receptors all stem from a man aged 50 or older who received an inactivated influenza vaccine. CDR3s include the opening cysteine and the closing phenylalanine or tryptophan. A D gene is named only where the DNA matches it firmly. A row's size may be missing; if present it is once, few, many or a size class.

D: NA; V: TRBV5-1; size: NA; J: TRBJ2-3; CDR3: CASSPGTPTDTQYF; DNA: TGCGCCAGCAGCCCCGGGACACCCACAGATACGCAGTATTTT
D: TRBD2; V: TRBV27; size: once; J: TRBJ2-4; CDR3: CAGSSPGGTSGDIQYF; DNA: TGTGCCGGCAGTTCCCCGGGGGGGACTAGCGGCGACATTCAGTACTTC
D: NA; V: TRBV20-1; size: NA; J: TRBJ1-1; CDR3: CSARDYMNTEAFF; DNA: TGCAGTGCTAGAGACTACATGAACACTGAAGCTTTCTTT
D: TRBD2; V: TRBV29-1; size: NA; J: TRBJ2-1; CDR3: CSVGTSGSEQFF; DNA: TGCAGCGTCGGGACTAGCGGGAGTGAGCAGTTCTTC
D: NA; V: TRBV4-3; size: NA; J: TRBJ2-2; CDR3: CASSQEGGVGLAGELFF; DNA: TGCGCCAGCAGCCAAGAAGGCGGAGTGGGGTTGGCCGGGGAGCTGTTTTTT
D: TRBD2; V: TRBV10-2; size: NA; J: TRBJ2-5; CDR3: CASREAGGPGETQYF; DNA: TGCGCCAGCAGGGAAGCGGGAGGGCCGGGTGAGACCCAGTACTTC
D: NA; V: TRBV7-6; size: NA; J: TRBJ1-1; CDR3: CASSLWGGRNTEAFF; DNA: TGTGCCAGCAGCCTTTGGGGGGGCAGGAACACTGAAGCTTTCTTT
D: TRBD2; V: TRBV7-9; size: many; J: TRBJ2-5; CDR3: CASSSVGGRETQYF; DNA: TGTGCCAGCAGCTCAGTCGGGGGGAGAGAGACCCAGTACTTC
D: NA; V: TRBV20-1; size: NA; J: TRBJ1-1; CDR3: CSAWADYLNTEAFF; DNA: TGCAGTGCTTGGGCGGATTACTTGAACACTGAAGCTTTCTTT
D: NA; V: TRBV20-1; size: many; J: TRBJ2-7; CDR3: CSADTGTSSYEQYF; DNA: TGCAGTGCTGATACCGGGACAAGCTCCTACGAGCAGTACTTC